Sequencing of this T cell receptor beta chain was carried out in a study of T cell responses to AZD1222 COVID-19 vaccine. About the research overall: Second doses were pooled across both intervals (about 4 or about 12 weeks). Study observations and caveats: At baseline, seropositivity was found in only a handful of AZD1222 recipients.

Method: immunoSEQ multiplex PCR; TCRdb's copy keeps in-frame clones and lacks some. The sample comprises some 100,000 clones, just over 90% of which are singletons, and 4.5% rests with the top ten. Remarks on this clone: Its antigen is still unknown.

Deletions cut 2 bases from V and 0 bases from J, with 8 bases between. In germline, CDR1 is KGHSH, CDR2 LQKENI. The CDR3 has 15 amino acids. The chain combines TRBV18 with TRBJ1-3; D unresolved. The sample consisted of peripheral blood, taken on day 0 of AZD1222 vaccination. This TCR derives from an adult in good health. CDR3 amino acids: CASSPGTDSGNTIYF. CDR3 DNA: TGTGCCAGCTCACCAGGAACAGACTCTGGAAACACCATATATTTT.